Presented here are 15 T cell receptor beta chains from one specimen sequenced in a study of CD8 T cells in Susac syndrome. The RNA input was roughly 0.45 to 1 ug, and it was reverse transcribed with random hexamers. TCRdb re-called the immunoSEQ multiplex PCR reads through MiXCR, storing one row per CDR3 protein. The sample lists some 300,000 distinct CDR3 sequences; over 75% were seen once. The sequencing sample was made of CD8+ T cells from PBMCs. These receptors were taken from a human donor with multiple sclerosis.

The chain joins TRBV5-1 to TRBJ2-7, with a tentative D call TRBD2 (5 bases). The V end lost 5 bases, the J end lost 2 bases, and 17 bases lay between the germline ends. CDR3 length: 15 amino acids. Germline lookup yields CDR1 SGHRS and CDR2 YFSETQ. The CDR3 reads CASRPTRSYAYEQYF. The CDR3 region has the DNA TGCGCCAGCAGACCTACTAGGTCTTACGCCTACGAGCAGTACTTC.

The chain is built from TRBV4-3 and TRBJ2-1, with 9 bases fitting TRBD2. V lost 2 bases, J lost 4 bases, and 3 bases stayed unmatched. Germline CDR1 and CDR2: LGHNA and YSLEER. The CDR3 extends over 15 amino acids. In DNA form, the CDR3 reads TGCGCCAGCAGCCAATATAGCGGGGGATACAATGAGCAGTTCTTC. Translating it yields CASSQYSGGYNEQFF.

Here the CDR3 reads CASSVRQDGTDTQYF. In DNA form, the CDR3 reads TGTGCCAGCAGCGTAAGGCAGGACGGAACAGATACGCAGTATTTT. This chain links TRBV9 with TRBJ2-3; D gene uncertain. In germline, CDR1 is SGDLS, CDR2 YYNGEE. The CDR3 is 15 amino acids. Trimming shortened V by 1 base and J by 3 bases, and 12 bases separated the two germline ends. The full variable domain, in which reference TRBV9 and TRBJ2-3 provide the parts outside the CDR3, is DSGVTQTPKHLITATGQRVTLRCSPRSGDLSVYWYQQSLDQGLQFLIQYYNGEERAKGNILERFSAQQFPDLHSELNLSSLELGDSALYFCASSVRQDGTDTQYFGPGTRLTVL.

V and J are TRBV9 and TRBJ1-2, with TRBD1 matching over 9 bases. This CDR3 comprises 17 residues. The germline V gene has CDR1 SGDLS and CDR2 YYNGEE. V was pared by 3 bases and J by 5 bases, with 14 bases of the junction left unmatched. The CDR3 DNA reads as TGTGCCAGCAGCGACCGACCCTTGGGACAGGGAGATTATGGCTACACCTTC. This codes for CASSDRPLGQGDYGYTF.

The chain couples TRBV4-1 to TRBJ2-6, with D hard to call. CDR3 length equals 17 residues. The germline V gene encodes CDR1 MGHRA and CDR2 YSYEKL. Trimming shortened V by 2 bases and J by 4 bases, and 15 bases separated the two germline ends. The DNA for the CDR3 is TGCGCCAGCAGCCAACCCTTGATGGGTTCGGGGGCCAACGTCCTGACTTTC. Translation gives CASSQPLMGSGANVLTF.

The J gene is TRBJ2-1, the V gene TRBV6-4, with D possibly being TRBD2 (5 bases). Germline CDR1 MRHNA, CDR2 SNTAGT. The CDR3 is made up of 16 amino acids. V lost 2 bases, J lost 2 bases, and 13 bases lay in between. CDR3 sequence: CASSDRLAVPYNEQFF. In DNA, the CDR3 is TGTGCCAGCAGTGACAGGCTAGCAGTCCCCTACAATGAGCAGTTCTTC.

This chain joins TRBV29-1 and TRBJ2-3, with D perhaps TRBD2 (6 bases). Germline-derived CDR1 and CDR2 are SQVTM and ANQGSEA. The germline V and J ends were trimmed by 8 bases and 6 bases, with 21 bases remaining between them. The CDR3 is 14 amino acids. Here the CDR3 DNA reads TGCAGCCGCTGGACTACCCTTTCCACGGATACGCAGTATTTT. As protein: CSRWTTLSTDTQYF.

The V and J genes are TRBV28 and TRBJ2-1; 7 nucleotides line up with TRBD2. Trimming cost V 8 bases and J 7 bases; bases outside gene matches: 11. The CDR3 length is 14 residues. Germline V gene data show CDR1 as MDHEN and CDR2 as SYDVKM. CDR3 loop: CASRGEGLRNEQFF. The DNA of the CDR3 is TGTGCCAGCCGGGGGGAGGGCCTGAGGAATGAGCAGTTCTTC.

V and J are TRBV10-1 and TRBJ2-6; the D is unclear. Germline CDR1 and CDR2: WNHNN and SYGVQD (reference sequence). The CDR3 sequence is 15 residues long. V shed 2 bases and J shed 0 bases, with 5 bases lying between them. The CDR3 coding sequence is TGCGCCAGCAGTGAGGGGCACTCTGGGGCCAACGTCCTGACTTTC. Amino acids: CASSEGHSGANVLTF.

The chain couples TRBV30 to TRBJ1-1; TRBD1 is a possible D gene (6 bases). Deletions cut 1 base from V and 8 bases from J, with 14 bases between. Germline V gives CDR1 GTSNPN, CDR2 SVGIG (reference sequence). The CDR3 sequence is 13 residues long. As DNA, the CDR3 is TGTGCCTGGAGTGGGACAGCCGGCCCCGAAGCTTTCTTT. This encodes CAWSGTAGPEAFF.

This clonotype has just one count. The chain is built from TRBV2 and TRBJ2-7; no clear D gene. Per germline, CDR1 SNHLY and CDR2 FYNNEI. V shed 6 bases and J shed 2 bases, with 11 bases lying between them. The CDR3 loop spans 13 amino acids. In DNA, the CDR3 is TGTGCCAGCAGCCCCACCCTCACCTACGAGCAGTACTTC. Translated: CASSPTLTYEQYF. Complete variable domain (other parts from reference TRBV2 and TRBJ2-7): EPEVTQTPSHQVTQMGQEVILRCVPISNHLYFYWYRQILGQKVEFLVSFYNNEISEKSEIFDDQFSVERPDGSNFTLKIRSTKLEDSAMYFCASSPTLTYEQYFGPGTRLTVT.

This chain links TRBV29-1 with TRBJ1-1; D uncertain. Germline V gene sequence: CDR1 SQVTM, CDR2 ANQGSEA. V was shortened by 1 base and J by 10 bases, with 10 bases between the two germline ends. The CDR3 loop spans 11 amino acids. CDR3 amino acids: CSVEGPVGAFF. CDR3 in DNA: TGCAGCGTTGAAGGACCCGTGGGAGCTTTCTTT.

The chain combines TRBV19 with TRBJ1-5, with a possible D match to TRBD1 (5 bases). V gave up 3 bases and J gave up 5 bases, with 11 bases separating them. Germline assignment: CDR1 LNHDA and CDR2 SQIVND (reference sequence). CDR3 length: 14 residues. This chain's CDR3 is CASSMGDRDQPQHF. The CDR3 coding sequence is TGTGCCAGTAGTATGGGAGACAGAGATCAGCCCCAGCATTTT.

This clonotype was seen a handful of times. The chain carries TRBV4-1 and TRBJ1-1, with 7 bases fitting TRBD1. In germline, CDR1 is MGHRA, CDR2 YSYEKL. V gave up 1 base and J gave up 5 bases; unmatched junction bases: 4. The CDR3 runs to 14 residues. The CDR3 protein is CASSQGRGLTEAFF. The CDR3 DNA follows: TGCGCCAGCAGCCAAGGAAGGGGGCTTACTGAAGCTTTCTTT.

This clonotype was detected a few times. The rearrangement uses TRBV27 and TRBJ2-7; unclear D gene. The CDR3 covers 14 residues. The V end lost 0 bases, the J end lost 3 bases, and 9 bases lay between the germline ends. From germline, CDR1 is MNHEY and CDR2 SMNVEV (reference sequence). CDR3 sequence reads: CASSLSDGYYEQYF. In DNA form, the CDR3 reads TGTGCCAGCAGTTTATCTGACGGATACTACGAGCAGTACTTC.